This section outlines one T cell receptor beta chain sequence together with its context. Molecular barcoding with unique molecular identifiers was used for the TCRbeta library. TCRdb re-derived calls from the PCR reads in MiXCR, one entry per CDR3 protein. The table shows about 540,000 distinct CDR3 sequences, with about 18% occurring only once. The sample comes from a study of T-cell reconstitution after alpha-beta-depleted transplantation in children. The material sequenced was PBMCs from the stem cell graft donor, taken from the stem cell graft. The receptor was isolated from a human donor who donated a stem cell graft to a child with acute lymphoblastic leukemia.

The CDR3 DNA sequence: TGTGCCAGCAGCTTTCAGGGACATGAAGCTTTCTTT. This gives the protein CASSFQGHEAFF. This chain connects TRBV9 to TRBJ1-1; tentatively, D is TRBD1 (6 bases). The CDR3 loop spans 12 amino acids. Trimming removed 4 bases at V and 7 bases at J, with 11 bases between. Germline V gives CDR1 SGDLS, CDR2 YYNGEE.